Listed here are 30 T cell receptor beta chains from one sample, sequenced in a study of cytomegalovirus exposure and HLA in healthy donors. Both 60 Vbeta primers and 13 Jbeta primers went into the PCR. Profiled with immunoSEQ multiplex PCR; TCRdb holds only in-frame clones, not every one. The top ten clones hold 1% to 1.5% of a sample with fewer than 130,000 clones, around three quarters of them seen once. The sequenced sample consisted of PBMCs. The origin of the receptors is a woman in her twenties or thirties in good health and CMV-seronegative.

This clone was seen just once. As DNA, the CDR3 is TGCAGCGTGCGGGACAGGGGCACTGAAGCTTTCTTT. Its protein is CSVRDRGTEAFF. The chain recombines TRBV29-1 with TRBJ1-1; the match to TRBD1 covers 10 bases. Germline V CDR1 and CDR2: SQVTM, ANQGSEA. There are 12 residues in the CDR3. J gave up 4 bases and V 6 bases, and 2 bases lay outside the gene matches.

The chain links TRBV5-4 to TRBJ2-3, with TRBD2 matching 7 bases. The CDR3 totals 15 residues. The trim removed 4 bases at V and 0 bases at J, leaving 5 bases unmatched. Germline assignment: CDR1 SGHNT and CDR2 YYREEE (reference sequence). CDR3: CASSGRDYSTDTQYF. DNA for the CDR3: TGTGCCAGCAGCGGCCGGGACTATAGCACAGATACGCAGTATTTT.

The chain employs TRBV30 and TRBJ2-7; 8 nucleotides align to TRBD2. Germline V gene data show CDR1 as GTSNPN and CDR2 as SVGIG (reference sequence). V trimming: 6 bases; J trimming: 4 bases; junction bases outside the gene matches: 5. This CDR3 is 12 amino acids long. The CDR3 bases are TGTGCCTGTTCGAGCGGGGGATACGAGCAGTACTTC. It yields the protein CACSSGGYEQYF.

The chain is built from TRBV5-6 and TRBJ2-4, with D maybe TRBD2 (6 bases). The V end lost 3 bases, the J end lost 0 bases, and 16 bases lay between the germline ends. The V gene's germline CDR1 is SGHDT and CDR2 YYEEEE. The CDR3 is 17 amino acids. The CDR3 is CASSSWRAAKAKNIQYF. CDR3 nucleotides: TGTGCCAGCAGCTCGTGGAGGGCAGCGAAAGCCAAAAACATTCAGTACTTC.

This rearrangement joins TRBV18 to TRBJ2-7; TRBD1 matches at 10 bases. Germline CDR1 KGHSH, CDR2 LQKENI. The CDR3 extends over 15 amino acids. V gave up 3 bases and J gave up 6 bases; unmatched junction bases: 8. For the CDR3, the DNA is TGTGCCAGCTCACCGCAGACAGGGGGCATGAGCGAGCAGTACTTC. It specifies CASSPQTGGMSEQYF. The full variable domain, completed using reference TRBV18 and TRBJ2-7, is NAGVMQNPRHLVRRRGQEARLRCSPMKGHSHVYWYRQLPEEGLKFMVYLQKENIIDESGMPKERFSAEFPKEGPSILRIQQVVRGDSAAYFCASSPQTGGMSEQYFGPGTRLTVT.

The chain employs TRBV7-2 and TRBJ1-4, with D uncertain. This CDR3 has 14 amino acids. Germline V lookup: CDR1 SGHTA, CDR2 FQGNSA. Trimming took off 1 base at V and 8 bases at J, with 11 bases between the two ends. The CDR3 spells CASSLDPNSEKLFF. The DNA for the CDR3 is TGTGCCAGCAGCTTAGATCCGAATAGCGAAAAACTGTTTTTT.

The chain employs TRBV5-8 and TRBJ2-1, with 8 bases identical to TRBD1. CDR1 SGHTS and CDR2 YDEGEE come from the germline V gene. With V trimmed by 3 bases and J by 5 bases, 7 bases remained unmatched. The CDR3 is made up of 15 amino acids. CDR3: CASSSRDRSNNEQFF. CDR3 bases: TGTGCCAGCAGCTCCAGGGACAGGTCCAACAATGAGCAGTTCTTC.

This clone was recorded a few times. In DNA, the CDR3 is TGCGCCAGCAGCCAACTCAGGACAGCCGGCTCTGGAAACACCATATATTTT. Protein: CASSQLRTAGSGNTIYF. J is TRBJ1-3 and V is TRBV4-1, with a weak D call TRBD1 (6 bases). Germline CDR1 and CDR2: MGHRA and YSYEKL. The CDR3 loop spans 17 amino acids. V lost 2 bases and J lost 0, with 14 bases in between.

The CDR3: CSVTQGALTGANVLTF. CDR3 coding DNA: TGCAGCGTGACACAGGGGGCGCTGACTGGGGCCAACGTCCTGACTTTC. The J gene is TRBJ2-6, the V gene TRBV29-1; TRBD1 agrees at 9 bases. From germline, CDR1 is SQVTM and CDR2 ANQGSEA. V dropped 6 bases and J dropped 2; count of bases not matched to a gene: 8. The CDR3 loop spans 16 amino acids.

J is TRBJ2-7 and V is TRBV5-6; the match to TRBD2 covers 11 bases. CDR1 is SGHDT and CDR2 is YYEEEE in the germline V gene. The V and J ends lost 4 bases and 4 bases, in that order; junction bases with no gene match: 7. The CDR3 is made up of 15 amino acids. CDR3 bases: TGTGCCAGCAGCCCGCCACTAGCGGGAGTGTACGAGCAGTACTTC. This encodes CASSPPLAGVYEQYF.

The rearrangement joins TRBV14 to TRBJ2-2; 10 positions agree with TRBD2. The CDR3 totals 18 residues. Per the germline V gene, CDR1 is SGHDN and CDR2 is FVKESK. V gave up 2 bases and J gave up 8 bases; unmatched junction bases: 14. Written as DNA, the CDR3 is TGTGCCAGCAGCCAAACCTGGACTAGCGGACCACCCATGGGGGAGCTGTTTTTT. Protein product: CASSQTWTSGPPMGELFF.

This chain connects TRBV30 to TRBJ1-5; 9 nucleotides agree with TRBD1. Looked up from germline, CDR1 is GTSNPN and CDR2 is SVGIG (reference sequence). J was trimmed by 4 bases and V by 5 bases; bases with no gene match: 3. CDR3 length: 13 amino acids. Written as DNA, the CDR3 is TGTGCCTGGGGGACAGGGTATAATCAGCCCCAGCATTTT. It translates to CAWGTGYNQPQHF.

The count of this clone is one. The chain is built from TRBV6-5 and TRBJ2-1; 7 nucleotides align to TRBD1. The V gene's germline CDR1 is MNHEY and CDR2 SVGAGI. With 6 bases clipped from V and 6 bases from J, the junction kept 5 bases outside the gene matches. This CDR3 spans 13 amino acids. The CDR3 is CASRRQGANEQFF. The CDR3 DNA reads TGTGCCAGCAGGCGACAGGGTGCCAATGAGCAGTTCTTC.

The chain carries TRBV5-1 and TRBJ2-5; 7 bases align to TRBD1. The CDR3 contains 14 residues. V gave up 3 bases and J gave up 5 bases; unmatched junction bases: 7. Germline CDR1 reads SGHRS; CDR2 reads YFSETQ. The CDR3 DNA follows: TGCGCCAGCAGCTGGGGGACAGACTATGAGACCCAGTACTTC. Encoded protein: CASSWGTDYETQYF.

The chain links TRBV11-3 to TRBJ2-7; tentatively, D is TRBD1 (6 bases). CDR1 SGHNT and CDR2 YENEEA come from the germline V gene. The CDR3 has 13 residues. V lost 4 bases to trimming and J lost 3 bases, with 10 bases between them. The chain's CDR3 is CASSSGQNYEQYF. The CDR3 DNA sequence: TGTGCCAGCAGCTCCGGACAGAACTACGAGCAGTACTTC.

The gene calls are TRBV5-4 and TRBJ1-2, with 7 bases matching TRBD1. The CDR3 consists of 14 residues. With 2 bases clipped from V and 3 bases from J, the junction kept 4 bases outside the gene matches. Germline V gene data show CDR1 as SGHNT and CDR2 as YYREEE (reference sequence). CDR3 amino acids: CASSFVDRDYGYTF. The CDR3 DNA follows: TGTGCCAGCAGCTTTGTTGACAGGGACTATGGCTACACCTTC. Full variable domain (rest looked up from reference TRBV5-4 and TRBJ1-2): ETGVTQSPTHLIKTRGQQVTLRCSSQSGHNTVSWYQQALGQGPQFIFQYYREEENGRGNFPPRFSGLQFPNYSSELNVNALELDDSALYLCASSFVDRDYGYTFGSGTRLTVV.

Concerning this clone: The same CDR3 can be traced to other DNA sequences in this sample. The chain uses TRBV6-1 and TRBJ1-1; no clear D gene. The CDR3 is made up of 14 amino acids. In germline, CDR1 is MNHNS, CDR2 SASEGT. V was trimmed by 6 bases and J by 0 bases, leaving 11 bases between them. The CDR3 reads CASSVRVMNTEAFF. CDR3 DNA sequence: TGTGCCAGCAGCGTGAGGGTGATGAACACTGAAGCTTTCTTT.

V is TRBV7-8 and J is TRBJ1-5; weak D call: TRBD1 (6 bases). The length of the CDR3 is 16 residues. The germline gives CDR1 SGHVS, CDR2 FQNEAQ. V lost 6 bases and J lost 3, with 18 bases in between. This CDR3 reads CASSPMETGLNQPQHF. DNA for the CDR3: TGTGCCAGCAGTCCAATGGAAACAGGGCTCAATCAGCCCCAGCATTTT.

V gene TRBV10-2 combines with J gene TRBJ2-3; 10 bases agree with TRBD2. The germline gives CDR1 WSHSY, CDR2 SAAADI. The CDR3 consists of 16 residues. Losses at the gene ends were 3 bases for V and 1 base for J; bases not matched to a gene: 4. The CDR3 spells CASSEKAGGRTDTQYF. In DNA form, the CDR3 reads TGCGCCAGCAGTGAAAAAGCGGGGGGGCGCACAGATACGCAGTATTTT.

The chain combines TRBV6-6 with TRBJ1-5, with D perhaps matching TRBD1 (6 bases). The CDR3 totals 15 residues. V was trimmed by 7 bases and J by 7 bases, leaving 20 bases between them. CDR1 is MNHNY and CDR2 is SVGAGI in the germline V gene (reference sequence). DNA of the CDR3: TGTGCCAGCATAACTACTGGCGGGGGCGGCCAGCCCCAGCATTTT. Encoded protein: CASITTGGGGQPQHF.

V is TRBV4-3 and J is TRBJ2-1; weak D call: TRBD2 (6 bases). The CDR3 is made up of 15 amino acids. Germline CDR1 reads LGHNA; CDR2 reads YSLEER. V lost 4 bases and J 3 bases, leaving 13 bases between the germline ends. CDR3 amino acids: CASSPRAGGYNEQFF. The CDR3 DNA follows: TGCGCCAGCAGCCCCCGGGCCGGGGGCTACAATGAGCAGTTCTTC.

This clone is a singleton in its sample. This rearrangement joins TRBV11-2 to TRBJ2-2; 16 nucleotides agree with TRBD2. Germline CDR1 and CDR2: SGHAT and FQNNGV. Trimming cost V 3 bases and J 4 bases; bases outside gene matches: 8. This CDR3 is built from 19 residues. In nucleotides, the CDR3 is TGTGCCAGCAGCTTGTCCGGGACTAGCGGGGGGGCAGGCACCGGGGAGCTGTTTTTT. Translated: CASSLSGTSGGAGTGELFF.

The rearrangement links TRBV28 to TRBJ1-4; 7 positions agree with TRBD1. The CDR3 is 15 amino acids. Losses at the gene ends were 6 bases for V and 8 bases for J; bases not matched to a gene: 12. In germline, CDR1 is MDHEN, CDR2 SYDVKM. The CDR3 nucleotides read TGTGCCAGCAGACCCACAGGGGCGGTGCAGGAAAAACTGTTTTTT. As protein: CASRPTGAVQEKLFF.

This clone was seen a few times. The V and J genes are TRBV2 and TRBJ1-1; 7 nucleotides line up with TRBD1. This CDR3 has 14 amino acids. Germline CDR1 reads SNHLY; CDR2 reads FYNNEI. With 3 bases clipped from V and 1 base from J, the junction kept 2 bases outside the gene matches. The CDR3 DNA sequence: TGTGCCAGCAGTGAGACAGGGTGGAACACTGAAGCTTTCTTT. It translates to CASSETGWNTEAFF.

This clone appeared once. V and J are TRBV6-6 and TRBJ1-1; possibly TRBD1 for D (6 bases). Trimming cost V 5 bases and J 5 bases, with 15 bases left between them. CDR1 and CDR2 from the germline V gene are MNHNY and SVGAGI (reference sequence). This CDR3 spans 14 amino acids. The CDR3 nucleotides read TGTGCCAGCAGTCGCGGGGGCGGGGGGACTGAAGCTTTCTTT. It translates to CASSRGGGGTEAFF.

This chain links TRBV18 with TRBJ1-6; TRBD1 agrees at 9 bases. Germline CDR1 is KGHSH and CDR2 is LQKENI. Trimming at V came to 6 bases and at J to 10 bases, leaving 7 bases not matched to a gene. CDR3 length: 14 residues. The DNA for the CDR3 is TGTGCCAGCTCGGGACAGGGAGTAGGATCACCCCTCCACTTT. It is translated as CASSGQGVGSPLHF.

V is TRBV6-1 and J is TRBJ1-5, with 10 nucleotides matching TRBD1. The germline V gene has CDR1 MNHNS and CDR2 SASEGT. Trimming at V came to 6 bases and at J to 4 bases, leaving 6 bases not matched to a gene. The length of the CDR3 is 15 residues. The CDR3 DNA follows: TGTGCCAGCAGGGGGACAGGGGCGAATAATCAGCCCCAGCATTTT. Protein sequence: CASRGTGANNQPQHF.

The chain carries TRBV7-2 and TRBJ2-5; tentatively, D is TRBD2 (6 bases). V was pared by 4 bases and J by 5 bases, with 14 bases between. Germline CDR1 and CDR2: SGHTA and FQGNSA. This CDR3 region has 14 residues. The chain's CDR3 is CASSSLGGRETQYF. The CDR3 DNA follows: TGTGCCAGCAGCTCCCTGGGGGGTCGGGAGACCCAGTACTTC.

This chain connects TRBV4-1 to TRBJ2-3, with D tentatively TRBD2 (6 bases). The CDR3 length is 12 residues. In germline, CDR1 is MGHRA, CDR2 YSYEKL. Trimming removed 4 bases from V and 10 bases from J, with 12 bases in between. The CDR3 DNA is TGCGCCAGCAGCCCAAGACTAGGTTCGCAGTATTTT. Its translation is CASSPRLGSQYF.

The CDR3 reads CASSTPPGVGNIQYF. For the CDR3, the DNA is TGTGCCAGCAGTACCCCCCCCGGGGTGGGAAACATTCAGTACTTC. The chain combines TRBV28 with TRBJ2-4; D might be TRBD2 (5 bases). The CDR3 extends over 15 amino acids. Trimming took 5 bases from V and 6 from J, leaving 17 bases between them. Germline CDR1 is MDHEN and CDR2 is SYDVKM.